This TCR beta chain was captured in a study of metastatic and nonmetastatic thyroid tumors. Overall study context: Blood and tumor or nodule tissue repertoires from malignant and benign thyroid patients were compared. Overall study results and limits: As reported, TCR beta diversity in blood and tumor was significantly higher in malignant thyroid tumors than in benign nodules.

A word on this clone: What it binds is unknown.

This CDR3 spans 13 amino acids. V lost 1 base to trimming and J lost 7 bases, with 8 bases between them. Germline V gene lookup returns CDR1 SGHAT and CDR2 FQNNGV. None of the patients had undergone any treatment ahead of thyroid surgery. The authors' processing: To classify distant metastasis in papillary thyroid cancer, a model was built from CDR3 differences across clinicopathological groups. TCRdb reprocessed the PCR reads via MiXCR. These V and J calls rely on TCRdb rather than the paper's analysis. This table holds about 30,000 clones, 25% to 30% found once. Sample: blood. The V gene is TRBV11-2, the J gene TRBJ2-1; no definite D call. The sequence came from a female donor with papillary thyroid cancer or a benign thyroid nodule (not recorded which). Some clones in this sample may be carry-over from other donors' samples. The CDR3 sequence: CASSLGYGNEQFF. CDR3 bases: TGTGCCAGCAGCTTAGGATACGGAAATGAGCAGTTCTTC.